One and the same sample provided the 2 T cell receptor beta chains below, sequenced in a study of T cells after yellow fever vaccination. TCRdb re-derived calls from the 5' RACE reads in MiXCR, one entry per CDR3 protein. The sample includes roughly 180,000 distinct CDR3 sequences, roughly 6.2% seen only once; the top ten take just under 3%. Material: CD4+ T cells sorted from PBMCs, obtained on the day of the first yellow fever vaccination. These receptors originate from a man younger than 35 who received the YFV17D yellow fever vaccine.

This clonotype has more than one count but fewer than ten. V is TRBV6-1 and J is TRBJ1-2; perhaps TRBD1 as D (6 bases). V was clipped by 5 bases and J by 5 bases, with 24 bases between them. Germline V gene sequence: CDR1 MNHNS, CDR2 SASEGT. CDR3 length: 17 residues. CDR3 nucleotide sequence: TGTGCCAGCAGTACCCCGGGACACCAGTTGATCCTATATGGCTACACCTTC. Translating gives CASSTPGHQLILYGYTF.

A few counts support this clonotype. This sequence joins TRBV5-1 and TRBJ2-5, with 7 bases that match TRBD2. Germline V gives CDR1 SGHRS, CDR2 YFSETQ. The CDR3 is 17 residues long. V lost 0 bases, J lost 0 bases, and 8 bases stayed unmatched. The CDR3 DNA reads as TGCGCCAGCAGCTTGGTTTCAGCGGGGTCTTACCAAGAGACCCAGTACTTC. Its translation is CASSLVSAGSYQETQYF. The full variable domain, in which reference TRBV5-1 and TRBJ2-5 provide the parts outside the CDR3, is KAGVTQTPRYLIKTRGQQVTLSCSPISGHRSVSWYQQTPGQGLQFLFEYFSETQRNKGNFPGRFSGRQFSNSRSEMNVSTLELGDSALYLCASSLVSAGSYQETQYFGPGTRLLVL.